This T cell receptor (beta chain) stems from a study of CD8 T cells in ankylosing spondylitis. V dropped 5 bases and J dropped 4; count of bases not matched to a gene: 7. CDR3 length equals 16 residues. Per germline, CDR1 SGHTA and CDR2 FQGTGA. The study, taken as a whole, reports: Apparently characteristic of ankylosing spondylitis blood was a TCR beta motif (about eight highly homologous variants).

This clonotype was counted at least ten times. Its specificity is unknown. For TCR beta, libraries came from quantitative 5'-RACE with molecular barcodes. Using its own MiXCR run on the 5' RACE reads, TCRdb lists one record per CDR3 protein. The table includes 100,000 to 150,000 distinct CDR3 sequences, about a tenth detected once. The specimen sequenced was blood, either unsorted or a sorted T cell fraction (not recorded which). The receptor was isolated from a male donor with ankylosing spondylitis or in good health (not recorded which). V gene TRBV7-3 combines with J gene TRBJ2-3, with 12 bases aligning to TRBD1. The CDR3 loop reads CASSRTGTGGSDTQYF. The DNA of the CDR3 is TGTGCCAGCAGCCGAACTGGGACAGGGGGCTCAGATACGCAGTATTTT.